What follows are 23 T cell receptor beta chains derived from one specimen sequenced in a study of cytomegalovirus exposure and HLA in healthy donors. The PCR employed 60 Vbeta primers together with 13 Jbeta primers. The method was immunoSEQ multiplex PCR; TCRdb's version includes in-frame clones alone and lacks a portion of them. This sample's table has some 120,000 clones. The sequenced material came from PBMCs. These receptors were obtained from a man younger than 45 in good health and CMV-seronegative.

The chain carries TRBV5-4 and TRBJ2-1; TRBD1 matches 7 bases. After removal of 4 bases from V and 1 base from J, the junction contained 5 bases not matched to a gene. The CDR3 is made up of 15 amino acids. Germline-derived CDR1 and CDR2 are SGHNT and YYREEE (reference sequence). Written as DNA, the CDR3 is TGTGCCAGCAGCCCTCGGACAGGATCCTACAATGAGCAGTTCTTC. It translates to CASSPRTGSYNEQFF. Looking up the rest from reference TRBV5-4 and TRBJ2-1 gives the full variable domain: ETGVTQSPTHLIKTRGQQVTLRCSSQSGHNTVSWYQQALGQGPQFIFQYYREEENGRGNFPPRFSGLQFPNYSSELNVNALELDDSALYLCASSPRTGSYNEQFFGPGTRLTVL.

This chain joins TRBV6-1 and TRBJ1-5; 9 bases map to TRBD1. This CDR3 region has 15 residues. V was clipped by 4 bases and J by 1 base; unmatched bases: 2. From germline, CDR1 is MNHNS and CDR2 SASEGT. In nucleotides, the CDR3 is TGTGCCAGCAGTGGGACAGGGGCCAGCAATCAGCCCCAGCATTTT. It codes for CASSGTGASNQPQHF.

The rearrangement links TRBV10-3 to TRBJ2-5; 11 bases map to TRBD2. The germline gives CDR1 ENHRY, CDR2 SYGVKD. The V segment lost 4 bases and the J segment 7 bases; nucleotides outside the gene matches: 14. The CDR3 sequence is 17 residues long. CDR3 in DNA: TGTGCCATCAGTGGCCTAGCGGGGGGTTCTAAAGATGGGACCCAGTACTTC. It translates to CAISGLAGGSKDGTQYF.

This rearrangement joins TRBV28 to TRBJ1-1, with D uncertain. V shed 2 bases and J shed 4 bases, with 5 bases lying between them. Germline V gives CDR1 MDHEN, CDR2 SYDVKM. The CDR3 totals 12 residues. The CDR3 sequence: CASSLGTTEAFF. The CDR3, as DNA: TGTGCCAGCAGTTTAGGCACCACTGAAGCTTTCTTT.

The chain recombines TRBV11-2 with TRBJ2-5; 7 nucleotides align to TRBD1. Germline CDR1 is SGHAT and CDR2 is FQNNGV. After removal of 2 bases from V and 1 base from J, the junction contained 4 bases not matched to a gene. This CDR3 has 15 amino acids. The CDR3 sequence is CASSLWQGVQETQYF. CDR3 DNA: TGTGCCAGCAGCTTATGGCAGGGGGTCCAAGAGACCCAGTACTTC.

The V call is TRBV6-1, the J call TRBJ2-7; 9 nucleotides agree with TRBD1. V dropped 4 bases and J dropped 1; count of bases not matched to a gene: 8. The CDR3 totals 16 residues. Germline assignment: CDR1 MNHNS and CDR2 SASEGT. The DNA for the CDR3 is TGTGCCAGCAGTGTCCAACAGGGGGCGAGTTCCTACGAGCAGTACTTC. This gives the protein CASSVQQGASSYEQYF.

The chain couples TRBV7-2 to TRBJ1-2; TRBD1 agrees at 8 bases. V was pared by 5 bases and J by 1 base, with 6 bases of the junction left unmatched. The CDR3 has 15 residues. CDR1 and CDR2 from the germline V gene are SGHTA and FQGNSA. CDR3 nucleotides: TGTGCCAGCAGCGCACGACAGGGGTTTAACTATGGCTACACCTTC. Residues: CASSARQGFNYGYTF. Looking up the rest from reference TRBV7-2 and TRBJ1-2 gives the full variable domain: GAGVSQSPSNKVTEKGKDVELRCDPISGHTALYWYRQSLGQGLEFLIYFQGNSAPDKSGLPSDRFSAERTGGSVSTLTIQRTQQEDSAVYLCASSARQGFNYGYTFGSGTRLTVV.

The chain recombines TRBV7-9 with TRBJ1-2, with 11 nucleotides matching TRBD1. The CDR3 is 15 residues long. J lost 2 bases, V lost 5 bases, and 4 bases had no gene match. Germline CDR1 SEHNR, CDR2 FQNEAQ (reference sequence). CDR3 amino acids: CASSGQGAGNYGYTF. For the CDR3, the DNA is TGTGCCAGCAGCGGACAGGGGGCCGGGAACTATGGCTACACCTTC.

This chain connects TRBV2 to TRBJ2-2, with TRBD2 identical over 8 bases. J was trimmed by 5 bases and V by 4 bases; bases with no gene match: 9. The CDR3 sequence is 16 residues long. CDR1 is SNHLY and CDR2 is FYNNEI in the germline V gene. CDR3 in amino acids: CASSVAGGTMTGELFF. The CDR3 nucleotides read TGTGCCAGCAGTGTTGCGGGGGGCACGATGACCGGGGAGCTGTTTTTT.

The J gene is TRBJ1-2, the V gene TRBV6-1, with TRBD1 identical over 7 bases. With V trimmed by 6 bases and J by 5 bases, 6 bases remained unmatched. This CDR3 is 13 amino acids long. Germline assignment: CDR1 MNHNS and CDR2 SASEGT. The CDR3 loop is CASREGAGYGYTF. The CDR3, as DNA: TGTGCCAGCAGGGAGGGGGCTGGGTATGGCTACACCTTC.

The genes are TRBV29-1 and TRBJ2-5; 7 nucleotides match TRBD1. This CDR3 contains 15 residues. In germline, CDR1 is SQVTM, CDR2 ANQGSEA. V shed 6 bases, J shed 5 bases, and the junction held 15 bases outside the gene matches. The chain's CDR3 is CSVTQGAGGKETQYF. The CDR3 DNA reads as TGCAGCGTAACGCAAGGGGCAGGGGGAAAGGAGACCCAGTACTTC.

The CDR3 region has the DNA TGCGCCAGCAGGGTGACAGGATCCTACTCCTACGAGCAGTACTTC. Translated, it gives CASRVTGSYSYEQYF. The chain carries TRBV10-2 and TRBJ2-7, with a possible D match to TRBD1 (6 bases). Trimming removed 6 bases from V and 0 bases from J, with 15 bases in between. This CDR3 region has 15 residues. Germline CDR1 WSHSY, CDR2 SAAADI.

The CDR3 reads CASSLAPGGANQPQHF. The DNA for the CDR3 is TGCGCCAGCAGCTTGGCCCCGGGAGGGGCCAATCAGCCCCAGCATTTT. The J gene is TRBJ1-5, the V gene TRBV5-1; TRBD1 might be the D (5 bases). Germline lookup yields CDR1 SGHRS and CDR2 YFSETQ. CDR3 length: 16 residues. Trimming removed 0 bases at V and 3 bases at J, with 13 bases between.

The chain joins TRBV29-1 to TRBJ2-1; 10 bases line up with TRBD1. Unmatched junction bases numbered 14, after V lost 0 bases and J lost 3 bases. The CDR3 loop spans 19 amino acids. CDR1 SQVTM and CDR2 ANQGSEA come from the germline V gene. The CDR3 loop reads CSVEESGTGELLSYNEQFF. The CDR3 nucleotides are TGCAGCGTTGAAGAATCTGGGACAGGGGAGTTGCTAAGCTACAATGAGCAGTTCTTC.

The chain couples TRBV10-3 to TRBJ2-5, with D unresolved. V was cut by 4 bases and J by 1 base, with 13 bases left in between. CDR3 length equals 15 residues. Germline-derived CDR1 and CDR2 are ENHRY and SYGVKD. CDR3 sequence reads: CAISATTEPQETQYF. DNA of the CDR3: TGTGCCATCAGTGCTACCACGGAGCCCCAAGAGACCCAGTACTTC.

The chain carries TRBV19 and TRBJ1-1; 9 bases match TRBD1. The CDR3 runs 15 residues. Per the germline V gene, CDR1 is LNHDA and CDR2 is SQIVND (reference sequence). V shed 5 bases, J shed 3 bases, and the junction held 7 bases outside the gene matches. This CDR3 is CASSWGQGWYTEAFF. The CDR3 nucleotides are TGTGCCAGTAGTTGGGGACAGGGATGGTACACTGAAGCTTTCTTT.

The chain joins TRBV11-3 to TRBJ1-3, with D perhaps matching TRBD1 (5 bases). Trimming pared 5 bases from V and 4 bases from J, leaving 9 bases between. The CDR3 extends over 13 amino acids. Germline assignment: CDR1 SGHNT and CDR2 YENEEA. CDR3 bases: TGTGCCAGCAGCACAGGCCAGGGAAACACCATATATTTT. Protein product: CASSTGQGNTIYF.

The V gene is TRBV13, the J gene TRBJ1-2; no definite D call. This CDR3 comprises 13 residues. The germline V gene encodes CDR1 PRHDT and CDR2 FYEKMQ (reference sequence). Trimming stripped 5 bases from V and 6 bases from J, with 13 bases between. The CDR3: CASSPSVNDGYTF. The CDR3 DNA reads TGTGCCAGCAGCCCCTCGGTGAATGATGGCTACACCTTC.

The J gene is TRBJ2-5, the V gene TRBV2; 10 positions match TRBD2. The DNA end is a closer match to TRBJ2-7, so the J assignment may be wrong. Germline assignment: CDR1 SNHLY and CDR2 FYNNEI. The CDR3 totals 13 residues. For the CDR3, the DNA is TGTGCCACCCAGCGGGGGGGCTCCTACGAGCAGTACTTC. This sequence encodes CATQRGGSYEQYF.

The chain links TRBV7-8 to TRBJ2-1; tentative D call: TRBD2 (6 bases). Between the trimmed V and J ends, which lost 3 bases and 1 base, there was a span of 10 bases. Germline V gene lookup returns CDR1 SGHVS and CDR2 FQNEAQ. CDR3 length: 15 amino acids. The CDR3 nucleotides are TGTGCCAGCAGCTTTGCGGGACTGTCCTACAATGAGCAGTTCTTC. This encodes CASSFAGLSYNEQFF.

The chain links TRBV7-9 to TRBJ1-6; D unresolved. CDR3 size: 14 residues. Germline CDR1 reads SEHNR; CDR2 reads FQNEAQ (reference sequence). V was shortened by 4 bases and J by 4 bases, with 8 bases between the two germline ends. In nucleotides, the CDR3 is TGTGCCAGCAGCTCATCGGGTTATAATTCACCCCTCCACTTT. Its translation is CASSSSGYNSPLHF.

The genes are TRBV11-2 and TRBJ2-7; weak D call: TRBD1 (5 bases). There are 14 residues in the CDR3. The V end lost 4 bases, the J end lost 3 bases, and 13 bases lay between the germline ends. Germline lookup yields CDR1 SGHAT and CDR2 FQNNGV. CDR3 loop: CASSSNRRNYEQYF. The CDR3 coding sequence is TGTGCCAGCAGCTCCAACAGGAGAAACTACGAGCAGTACTTC.

The V call is TRBV5-5, the J call TRBJ2-3; 9 bases line up with TRBD1. From germline, CDR1 is SGHKS and CDR2 YYEKEE (reference sequence). CDR3 length equals 18 residues. V dropped 3 bases and J dropped 4; count of bases not matched to a gene: 15. The CDR3 is CASSSKYLQGARSDTQYF. The CDR3 bases are TGTGCCAGCAGCTCGAAGTATTTACAGGGGGCGCGATCAGATACGCAGTATTTT.